A single sample gave rise to the 4 T cell receptor beta chains below, sequenced in a study of blood T cell repertoires in COVID-19. Sequencing used immunoSEQ multiplex PCR; TCRdb keeps in-frame clones, though not all of them. The sample gives approximately 280,000 clones, 90% of which show up once; about 1.8% is in the top ten. Sequencing was performed on PBMCs or T cells enriched from blood (not recorded which). These TCRs come from a woman aged 18-29 years with acute COVID-19.

This chain connects TRBV2 to TRBJ1-5; D is unclear. The CDR3 is made up of 14 amino acids. The germline gives CDR1 SNHLY, CDR2 FYNNEI. V lost 3 bases and J 0 bases, leaving 6 bases between the germline ends. The CDR3 spells CASSDIFSNQPQHF. Written as DNA, the CDR3 is TGTGCCAGCAGTGATATTTTTAGCAATCAGCCCCAGCATTTT. The full variable domain, completed using reference TRBV2 and TRBJ1-5, is EPEVTQTPSHQVTQMGQEVILRCVPISNHLYFYWYRQILGQKVEFLVSFYNNEISEKSEIFDDQFSVERPDGSNFTLKIRSTKLEDSAMYFCASSDIFSNQPQHFGDGTRLSIL.

This chain joins TRBV10-1 and TRBJ2-7, with 10 bases that match TRBD2. The CDR3 extends over 15 amino acids. Germline assignment: CDR1 WNHNN and CDR2 SYGVQD (reference sequence). The V and J ends lost 4 bases and 2 bases, in that order; junction bases with no gene match: 5. CDR3 in amino acids: CASSVVAGGTYEQYF. CDR3 DNA sequence: TGCGCCAGCAGTGTCGTAGCGGGAGGTACCTACGAGCAGTACTTC.

This chain uses TRBV18 with TRBJ2-3, with D perhaps TRBD1 (6 bases). From germline, CDR1 is KGHSH and CDR2 LQKENI. Between the trimmed V and J ends, which lost 6 bases and 3 bases, there was a span of 16 bases. There are 15 residues in the CDR3. The CDR3 nucleotides are TGTGCCAGCTCTGCTACAGGGCTTCGGACAGATACGCAGTATTTT. This codes for CASSATGLRTDTQYF.

This rearrangement joins TRBV9 to TRBJ2-1; 10 bases fit TRBD2. This CDR3 has 17 amino acids. From germline, CDR1 is SGDLS and CDR2 YYNGEE. The J segment lost 1 base and the V segment lost 4 bases, leaving 8 bases of the junction unmatched. CDR3 in amino acids: CASSPRGAGGSYNEQFF. In DNA, the CDR3 is TGTGCCAGCAGCCCCCGGGGAGCGGGAGGGTCCTACAATGAGCAGTTCTTC.